This T cell receptor (beta chain) was observed in a study of T-cell reconstitution after alpha-beta-depleted transplantation in children. Preparation of the TCRbeta library used unique molecular identifiers. TCRdb fed the PCR reads into MiXCR, producing one record per CDR3 protein. The sample holds 90,000 to 100,000 distinct CDR3 sequences, around a quarter seen once. Overall study results and limits: There were reportedly several hundred expanded graft clones from which alpha-beta T cells came about two months after transplant. The main origin of T-cell counts and diversity one year after transplant was newly produced T cells.

This clonotype was recorded a few times. The antigen is undetermined. Per the germline V gene, CDR1 is SGHTA and CDR2 is FQGNSA. This CDR3 spans 14 amino acids. Trimming removed 0 bases from V and 7 bases from J, with 13 bases in between. The J gene is TRBJ2-7, the V gene TRBV7-2; maybe TRBD2 (6 bases). The material sequenced was PBMCs, taken before TCRalphabeta/CD19-depleted stem cell transplant. The receptor was isolated from a boy under 10 years old with acute lymphoblastic leukemia, due to receive a stem cell transplant. CDR3 region: CASSLAAEGREQYF. CDR3 coding DNA: TGTGCCAGCAGCTTAGCAGCGGAGGGAAGAGAGCAGTACTTC. The full variable domain, in which reference TRBV7-2 and TRBJ2-7 provide the parts outside the CDR3, is GAGVSQSPSNKVTEKGKDVELRCDPISGHTALYWYRQSLGQGLEFLIYFQGNSAPDKSGLPSDRFSAERTGGSVSTLTIQRTQQEDSAVYLCASSLAAEGREQYFGPGTRLTVT.